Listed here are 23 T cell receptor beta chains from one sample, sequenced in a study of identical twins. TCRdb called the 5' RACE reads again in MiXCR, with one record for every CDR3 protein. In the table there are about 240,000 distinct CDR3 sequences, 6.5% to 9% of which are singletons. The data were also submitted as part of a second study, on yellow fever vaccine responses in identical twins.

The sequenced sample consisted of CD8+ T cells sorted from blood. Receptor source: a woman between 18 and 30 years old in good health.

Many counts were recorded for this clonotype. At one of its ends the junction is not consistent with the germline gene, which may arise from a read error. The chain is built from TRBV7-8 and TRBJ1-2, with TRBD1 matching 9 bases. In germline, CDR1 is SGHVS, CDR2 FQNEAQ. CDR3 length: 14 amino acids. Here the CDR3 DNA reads TGTGCCAGCAGCTTAGAGGCGGGACAGGGAGTCGTGCCCTTC. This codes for CASSLEAGQGVVPF. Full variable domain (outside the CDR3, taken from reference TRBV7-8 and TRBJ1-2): GAGVSQSPRYKVAKRGQDVALRCDPISGHVSLFWYQQALGQGPEFLTYFQNEAQLDKSGLPSDRFFAERPEGSVSTLKIQRTQQEDSAVYLCASSLEAGQGVVPFGSGTRLTVV.

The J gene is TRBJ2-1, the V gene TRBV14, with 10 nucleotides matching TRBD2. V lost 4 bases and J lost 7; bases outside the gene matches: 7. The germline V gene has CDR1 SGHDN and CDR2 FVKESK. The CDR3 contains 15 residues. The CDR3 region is CASSPLAGVGNEQFF. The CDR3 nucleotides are TGTGCCAGCAGCCCCCTAGCGGGAGTCGGTAATGAGCAGTTCTTC.

In DNA, the CDR3 is TGTGCCAGCAGCTTAACGGTTTCTTACAATGAGCAGTTCTTC. Translated, it gives CASSLTVSYNEQFF. This chain connects TRBV7-2 to TRBJ2-1; unclear D gene. V was cut by 2 bases and J by 4 bases, with 9 bases left in between. The CDR3 extends over 14 amino acids. The V gene's germline CDR1 is SGHTA and CDR2 FQGNSA.

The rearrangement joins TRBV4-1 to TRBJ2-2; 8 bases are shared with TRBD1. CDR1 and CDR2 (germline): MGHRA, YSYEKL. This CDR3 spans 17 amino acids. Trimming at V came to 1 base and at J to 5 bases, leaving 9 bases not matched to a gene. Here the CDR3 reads CASSQVAGGERTGELFF. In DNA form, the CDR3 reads TGCGCCAGCAGCCAAGTGGCAGGGGGCGAGAGGACCGGGGAGCTGTTTTTT.

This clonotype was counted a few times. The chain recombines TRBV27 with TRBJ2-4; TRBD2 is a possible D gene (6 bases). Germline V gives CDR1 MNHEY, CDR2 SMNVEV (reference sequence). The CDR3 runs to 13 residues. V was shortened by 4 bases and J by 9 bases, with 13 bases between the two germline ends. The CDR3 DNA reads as TGTGCCAGCAGTTCCGGGACTCTGGGCATTCAGTACTTC. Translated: CASSSGTLGIQYF.

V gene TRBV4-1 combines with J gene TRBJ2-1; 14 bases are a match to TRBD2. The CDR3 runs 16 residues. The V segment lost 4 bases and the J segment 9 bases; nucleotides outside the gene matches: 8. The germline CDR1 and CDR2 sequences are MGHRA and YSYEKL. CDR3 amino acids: CASSLRLAGGPGEQFF. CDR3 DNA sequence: TGCGCCAGCAGCCTAAGACTAGCGGGGGGGCCGGGTGAGCAGTTCTTC.

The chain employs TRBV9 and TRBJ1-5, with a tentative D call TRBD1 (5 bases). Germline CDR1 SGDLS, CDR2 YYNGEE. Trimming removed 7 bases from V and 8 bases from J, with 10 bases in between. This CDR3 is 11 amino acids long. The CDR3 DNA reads TGTGCCAGCGGAGGGACGGAGCCCCAGCATTTT. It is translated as CASGGTEPQHF.

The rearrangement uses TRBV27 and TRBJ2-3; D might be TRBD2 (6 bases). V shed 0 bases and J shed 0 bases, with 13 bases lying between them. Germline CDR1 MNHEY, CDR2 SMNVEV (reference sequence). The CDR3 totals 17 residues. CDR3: CASSLSIGSGSTDTQYF. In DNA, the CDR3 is TGTGCCAGCAGTTTATCGATCGGCAGCGGGAGCACAGATACGCAGTATTTT.

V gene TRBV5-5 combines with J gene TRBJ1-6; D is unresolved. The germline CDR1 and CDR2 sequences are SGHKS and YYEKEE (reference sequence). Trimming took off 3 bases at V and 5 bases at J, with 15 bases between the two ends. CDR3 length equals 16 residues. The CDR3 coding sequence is TGTGCCAGCAGCTCCGCGGGCCCGCGGGATAATTCACCCCTCCACTTT. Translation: CASSSAGPRDNSPLHF.

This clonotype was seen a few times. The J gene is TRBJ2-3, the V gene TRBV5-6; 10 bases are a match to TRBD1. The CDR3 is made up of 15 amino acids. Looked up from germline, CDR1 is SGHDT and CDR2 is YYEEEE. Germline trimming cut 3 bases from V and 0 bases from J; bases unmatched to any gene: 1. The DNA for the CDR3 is TGTGCCAGCAGCTGGGGACAGGGGAGCACAGATACGCAGTATTTT. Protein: CASSWGQGSTDTQYF.

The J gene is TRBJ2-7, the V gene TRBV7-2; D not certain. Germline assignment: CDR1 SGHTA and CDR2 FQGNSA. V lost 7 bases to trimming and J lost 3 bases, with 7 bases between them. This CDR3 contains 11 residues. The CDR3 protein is CASKDGYEQYF. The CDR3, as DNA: TGTGCCAGCAAAGACGGCTACGAGCAGTACTTC.

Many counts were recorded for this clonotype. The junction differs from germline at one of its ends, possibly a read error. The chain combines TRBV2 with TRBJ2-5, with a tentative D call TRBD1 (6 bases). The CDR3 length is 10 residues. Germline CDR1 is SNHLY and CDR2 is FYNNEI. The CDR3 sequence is CTRDRETQYF. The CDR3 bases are TGCACACGAGACAGGGAGACCCAGTACTTC.

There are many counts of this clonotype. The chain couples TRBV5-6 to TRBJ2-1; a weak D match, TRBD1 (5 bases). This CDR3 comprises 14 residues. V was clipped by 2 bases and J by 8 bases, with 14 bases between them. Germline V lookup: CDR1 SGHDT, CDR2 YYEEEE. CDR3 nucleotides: TGTGCCAGCAGCTTCCGCTTCAGGGTACATGAGCAGTTCTTC. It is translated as CASSFRFRVHEQFF.

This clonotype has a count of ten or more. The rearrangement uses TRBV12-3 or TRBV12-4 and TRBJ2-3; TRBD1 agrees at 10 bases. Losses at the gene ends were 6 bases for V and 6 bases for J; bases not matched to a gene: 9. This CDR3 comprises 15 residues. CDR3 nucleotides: TGTGCCAGCAGGTCGGACAGGGGGGGTAGGGATACGCAGTATTTT. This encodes CASRSDRGGRDTQYF.

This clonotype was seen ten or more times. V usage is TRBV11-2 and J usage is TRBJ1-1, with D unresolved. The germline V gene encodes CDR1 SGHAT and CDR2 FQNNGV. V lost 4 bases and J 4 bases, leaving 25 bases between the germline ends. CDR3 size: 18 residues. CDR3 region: CASSSPIRLKVGSTEAFF. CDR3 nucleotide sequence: TGTGCCAGCAGCTCTCCCATCAGGTTGAAGGTGGGTAGCACTGAAGCTTTCTTT.

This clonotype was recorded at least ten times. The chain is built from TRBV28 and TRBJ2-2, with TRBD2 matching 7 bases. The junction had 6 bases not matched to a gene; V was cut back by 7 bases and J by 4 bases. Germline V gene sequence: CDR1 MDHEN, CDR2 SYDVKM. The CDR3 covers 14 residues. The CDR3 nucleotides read TGTGCCAGCATTGGGCGGGAGACCACCGGGGAGCTGTTTTTT. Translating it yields CASIGRETTGELFF. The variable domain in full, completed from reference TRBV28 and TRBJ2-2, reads DVKVTQSSRYLVKRTGEKVFLECVQDMDHENMFWYRQDPGLGLRLIYFSYDVKMKEKGDIPEGYSVSREKKERFSLILESASTNQTSMYLCASIGRETTGELFFGEGSRLTVL.

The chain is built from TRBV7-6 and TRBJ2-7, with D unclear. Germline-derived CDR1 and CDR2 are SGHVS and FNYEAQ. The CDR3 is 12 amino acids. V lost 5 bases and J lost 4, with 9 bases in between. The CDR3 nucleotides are TGTGCCAGCAGCCGGACCAGTTACGAGCAGTACTTC. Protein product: CASSRTSYEQYF. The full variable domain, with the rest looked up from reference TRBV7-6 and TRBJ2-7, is GAGVSQSPRYKVTKRGQDVALRCDPISGHVSLYWYRQALGQGPEFLTYFNYEAQQDKSGLPNDRFSAERPEGSISTLTIQRTEQRDSAMYRCASSRTSYEQYFGPGTRLTVT.

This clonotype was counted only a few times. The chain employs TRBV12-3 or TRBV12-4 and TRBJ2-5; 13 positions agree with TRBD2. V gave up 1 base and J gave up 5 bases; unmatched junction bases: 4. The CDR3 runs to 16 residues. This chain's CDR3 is CASSLGLAGGGETQYF. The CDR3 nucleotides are TGTGCCAGCAGTTTAGGACTAGCGGGAGGTGGGGAGACCCAGTACTTC.

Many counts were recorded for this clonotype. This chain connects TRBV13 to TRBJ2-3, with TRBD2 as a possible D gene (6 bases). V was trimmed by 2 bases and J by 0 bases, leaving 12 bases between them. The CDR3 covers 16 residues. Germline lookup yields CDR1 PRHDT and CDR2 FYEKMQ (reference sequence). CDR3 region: CASSLTSGTSTDTQYF. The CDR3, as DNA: TGTGCCAGCAGCTTAACGTCCGGGACTAGCACAGATACGCAGTATTTT.

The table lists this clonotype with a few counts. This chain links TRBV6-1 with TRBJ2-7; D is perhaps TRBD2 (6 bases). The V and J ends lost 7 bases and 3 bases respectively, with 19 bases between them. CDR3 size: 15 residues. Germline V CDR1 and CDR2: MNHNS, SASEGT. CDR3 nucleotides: TGTGCCAGCACCAACGGGGGAAGTGGTGACTACGAGCAGTACTTC. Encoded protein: CASTNGGSGDYEQYF.

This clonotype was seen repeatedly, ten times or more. The DNA of the CDR3 is TGTGCCAGCAGTTTCAACAGGGCCTTCTACAATGAGCAGTTCTTC. Protein sequence: CASSFNRAFYNEQFF. This chain connects TRBV28 to TRBJ2-1; possible D gene TRBD1, 6 bases. The CDR3 is 15 residues long. Germline CDR1 MDHEN, CDR2 SYDVKM. V was cut by 3 bases and J by 3 bases, with 12 bases left in between.

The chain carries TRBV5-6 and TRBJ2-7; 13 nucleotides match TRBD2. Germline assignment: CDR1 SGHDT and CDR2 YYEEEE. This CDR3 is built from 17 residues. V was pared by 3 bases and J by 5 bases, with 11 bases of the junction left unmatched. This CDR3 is CASSSSLLAGGLHEQYF. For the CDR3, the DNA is TGTGCCAGCAGCTCGAGCCTACTAGCGGGAGGGCTCCACGAGCAGTACTTC.

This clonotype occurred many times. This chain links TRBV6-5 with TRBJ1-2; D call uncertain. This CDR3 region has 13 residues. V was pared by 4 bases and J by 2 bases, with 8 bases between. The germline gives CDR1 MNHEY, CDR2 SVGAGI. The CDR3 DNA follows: TGTGCCAGCAGTTTGAGGGAAAACTATGGCTACACCTTC. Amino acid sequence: CASSLRENYGYTF.